A single sample is the source of the 3 T cell receptor beta chains below, sequenced in a study of memory CD4+ T cells and cytomegalovirus serostatus. Clones were read by immunoSEQ multiplex PCR, and TCRdb kept only the in-frame ones, dropping some. Among approximately 51,000 clones listed, approximately 74% were seen once. The sort gate was single viable CD3+CD4+CD8-CD45RO+ cells for memory CD4+ T cells. Sequencing was done on a sample of memory CD4+ T cells from blood. Receptors originate from an adult in good health and CMV-seropositive.

The V and J genes are TRBV7-2 and TRBJ2-1; D is ambiguous. The CDR3 length is 13 residues. V was clipped by 1 base and J by 5 bases, with 6 bases between them. Germline lookup yields CDR1 SGHTA and CDR2 FQGNSA. This CDR3 is CASSLGPNNEQFF. The CDR3 DNA sequence: TGTGCCAGCAGCTTAGGACCAAACAATGAGCAGTTCTTC.

This clone has a single count. V is TRBV4-1 and J is TRBJ2-7; D remains ambiguous. Trimming cost V 2 bases and J 5 bases, with 10 bases left between them. Germline-derived CDR1 and CDR2 are MGHRA and YSYEKL. This CDR3 contains 13 residues. The CDR3 region is CASSQSPWDEQYF. CDR3 nucleotides: TGCGCCAGCAGCCAATCTCCATGGGACGAGCAGTACTTC.

J is TRBJ2-7 and V is TRBV6-6; 10 bases agree with TRBD1. CDR3 length equals 14 residues. Trimming cost V 4 bases and J 4 bases; bases outside gene matches: 4. Germline V gives CDR1 MNHNY, CDR2 SVGAGI (reference sequence). CDR3 coding DNA: TGTGCCAGCAGTTCGGGGACAGGGGTATACGAGCAGTACTTC. It specifies CASSSGTGVYEQYF.